These T cell receptor beta chains were read from a single sample in a study of tumor-infiltrating lymphocytes in localized non-small cell lung cancer. TCRdb's copy holds only in-frame clones and misses some; the assay was immunoSEQ multiplex PCR. Of about 29,000 clones in the sample, around 85% were seen once. The source material was lung tumor tissue. All receptors come from a human donor with non-small cell lung cancer. Both conserved end residues are part of each CDR3. Fields, in order: CDR3 protein, CDR3 DNA, D gene, J gene, clone size, V gene. D genes are given only for firm matches. Not every row has a clone size; where given, it reads once, few, many or a size class.

CDR3aa: CASSVVGTSGGEDNEQFF
CDR3nt: TGTGCCAGCAGCGTAGTGGGGACTAGCGGGGGGGAGGACAATGAGCAGTTCTTC
d_gene: TRBD2
j_gene: TRBJ2-1
abundance: -
v_gene: TRBV9

CDR3aa: CASRWDRGGTGELFF
CDR3nt: TGTGCCAGCAGATGGGACAGGGGTGGCACCGGGGAGCTGTTTTTT
d_gene: TRBD1
j_gene: TRBJ2-2
abundance: -
v_gene: TRBV27

CDR3aa: CASSLAMEEAFF
CDR3nt: TGTGCCAGCAGCTTAGCTATGGAGGAAGCTTTCTTT
d_gene: -
j_gene: TRBJ1-1
abundance: -
v_gene: TRBV7-9

CDR3aa: CASSLGTGKSYEQYF
CDR3nt: TGTGCCAGCAGCCTAGGGACTGGCAAATCCTACGAGCAGTACTTC
d_gene: -
j_gene: TRBJ2-7
abundance: few
v_gene: TRBV7-9

CDR3aa: CASSSQQGAGEKLFF
CDR3nt: TGTGCCAGCAGCTCGCAACAGGGGGCGGGGGAAAAACTGTTTTTT
d_gene: TRBD1
j_gene: TRBJ1-4
abundance: once
v_gene: TRBV7-6

CDR3aa: CASSPDSRLTYGYTF
CDR3nt: TGTGCCAGCTCCCCGGACAGCCGATTAACCTATGGCTACACCTTC
d_gene: -
j_gene: TRBJ1-2
abundance: -
v_gene: TRBV18

CDR3aa: CASSKGQSINSPLHF
CDR3nt: TGTGCCAGCAGCAAGGGACAGTCTATCAATTCACCCCTCCACTTT
d_gene: TRBD1
j_gene: TRBJ1-6
abundance: -
v_gene: TRBV11-3

CDR3aa: CASSTRPPSQGGSGSPLHF
CDR3nt: TGTGCCAGCAGCACACGCCCCCCTTCACAGGGTGGGTCGGGGTCACCCCTCCACTTT
d_gene: -
j_gene: TRBJ1-6
abundance: -
v_gene: TRBV7-2

CDR3aa: CATGQGRETQYF
CDR3nt: TGTGCCACCGGACAGGGAAGGGAGACCCAGTACTTC
d_gene: TRBD1
j_gene: TRBJ2-5
abundance: -
v_gene: TRBV15

CDR3aa: CASSRGTGEGETQYF
CDR3nt: TGCGCCAGCAGCCGCGGGACAGGGGAGGGAGAGACCCAGTACTTC
d_gene: TRBD1
j_gene: TRBJ2-5
abundance: -
v_gene: TRBV5-1